The 25 T cell receptor beta chains in this list originate from one sample, sequenced in a study of shared T cell receptors in the human thymus. Generated by immunoSEQ multiplex PCR, the TCRdb table keeps only in-frame clones and is missing some. The sample includes hundreds of thousands of clones, around 87% of them seen just once. These data were likewise used in another study, on human thymus T cells.

Sequenced input: thymocytes. The receptors were sampled from a boy under two years old with a congenital heart defect.

V and J are TRBV12-5 and TRBJ2-3; a weak D match, TRBD1 (5 bases). V was trimmed by 0 bases and J by 2 bases, leaving 9 bases between them. The CDR3 spans 15 residues. The germline CDR1 and CDR2 sequences are LGHNT and FRNRAP. The CDR3: CASGLVGAYTDTQYF. CDR3 bases: TGTGCTAGTGGTTTGGTAGGGGCCTACACAGATACGCAGTATTTT. Filled out from reference TRBV12-5 and TRBJ2-3, the complete variable domain reads DARVTQTPRHKVTEMGQEVTMRCQPILGHNTVFWYRQTMMQGLELLAYFRNRAPLDDSGMPKDRFSAEMPDATLATLKIQPSEPRDSAVYFCASGLVGAYTDTQYFGPGTRLTVL.

CDR3 in DNA: TGCGCCAGCAGCCAAAAAGGACAGGGGAACTCCTACGAGCAGTACTTC. This sequence encodes CASSQKGQGNSYEQYF. The chain has TRBV4-1 and TRBJ2-7, with TRBD1 identical over 9 bases. Germline values: CDR1 MGHRA, CDR2 YSYEKL. The V gene end was trimmed by 2 bases and the J gene end by 0 bases; junction bases not matched to a gene: 5. The CDR3 is 16 residues long.

This sequence joins TRBV5-6 and TRBJ2-7; 8 nucleotides line up with TRBD2. Germline V CDR1 and CDR2: SGHDT, YYEEEE. The CDR3 is 16 residues long. The ends lost 4 bases at V and 2 bases at J; junction bases unmatched: 11. DNA of the CDR3: TGTGCCAGCAGCCCTCAATTTGGGCGGGGGGCCTACGAGCAGTACTTC. Its protein is CASSPQFGRGAYEQYF.

V usage is TRBV28 and J usage is TRBJ2-2; 9 nucleotides align to TRBD1. The CDR3 has 14 residues. V gave up 8 bases and J gave up 0 bases; unmatched junction bases: 1. Germline V lookup: CDR1 MDHEN, CDR2 SYDVKM. The CDR3 nucleotides read TGTGCCAGCGGGGACAGGGCGAACACCGGGGAGCTGTTTTTT. This encodes CASGDRANTGELFF. The variable domain in full, completed from reference TRBV28 and TRBJ2-2, reads DVKVTQSSRYLVKRTGEKVFLECVQDMDHENMFWYRQDPGLGLRLIYFSYDVKMKEKGDIPEGYSVSREKKERFSLILESASTNQTSMYLCASGDRANTGELFFGEGSRLTVL.

This clone appeared a single time. J is TRBJ2-5 and V is TRBV10-3; TRBD1 agrees at 8 bases. Germline-derived CDR1 and CDR2 are ENHRY and SYGVKD. CDR3 length: 13 residues. V was pared by 9 bases and J by 3 bases, with 6 bases of the junction left unmatched. The CDR3 protein is CAMGTGGEETQYF. The CDR3 coding sequence is TGTGCCATGGGGACAGGTGGGGAAGAGACCCAGTACTTC.

As DNA, the CDR3 is TGCGCCAGCAGCCAGGGACTAGCGGGAGTCGTTGAGCAGTTCTTC. Amino acid sequence: CASSQGLAGVVEQFF. J is TRBJ2-1 and V is TRBV4-1; 14 nucleotides line up with TRBD2. The CDR3 is made up of 15 amino acids. Germline CDR1 MGHRA, CDR2 YSYEKL. The trim removed 3 bases at V and 9 bases at J, leaving 4 bases unmatched.

The chain couples TRBV28 to TRBJ2-2, with 7 positions matching TRBD1. This CDR3 has 16 amino acids. Germline V CDR1 and CDR2: MDHEN, SYDVKM. Trimming removed 7 bases from V and 4 bases from J; junction bases left unmatched: 12. The CDR3, as DNA: TGTGCCAGCAATGCAGCGTACAGGGGAGCCACCGGGGAGCTGTTTTTT. It specifies CASNAAYRGATGELFF.

The chain has TRBV6-5 and TRBJ2-7, with 9 nucleotides matching TRBD1. The CDR3 is 14 residues long. V shed 0 bases and J 6 bases; nucleotides not matched to a gene: 3. Germline V CDR1 and CDR2: MNHEY, SVGAGI. CDR3 residues: CASSYSGTGFEQYF. Here the CDR3 DNA reads TGTGCCAGCAGTTACTCAGGGACAGGGTTCGAGCAGTACTTC.

V is TRBV19 and J is TRBJ2-7; 9 bases agree with TRBD1. Germline V CDR1 and CDR2: LNHDA, SQIVND (reference sequence). The CDR3 contains 15 residues. Germline trimming cut 4 bases from V and 4 bases from J; bases unmatched to any gene: 8. The CDR3 sequence: CASSTTGTGLYEQYF. CDR3 coding DNA: TGTGCCAGTAGTACCACCGGGACAGGGCTGTACGAGCAGTACTTC.

The chain combines TRBV15 with TRBJ1-1; D perhaps matches TRBD1 (5 bases). Trimming cost V 0 bases and J 1 base, with 12 bases left between them. In germline, CDR1 is LNHNV, CDR2 YYDKDF (reference sequence). There are 16 residues in the CDR3. The CDR3 DNA is TGTGCCACCAGCAGAGATGGCCGGGGGACGAACACTGAAGCTTTCTTT. Amino acid sequence: CATSRDGRGTNTEAFF.

This rearrangement joins TRBV2 to TRBJ2-7; tentative D call: TRBD1 (7 bases). V was cut by 8 bases and J by 1 base, with 18 bases left in between. CDR1 is SNHLY, CDR2 FYNNEI, per germline. There are 15 residues in the CDR3. The CDR3 DNA reads as TGTGCCAGCCTGGGGGTGGGGGGACAGTCCTACGAGCAGTACTTC. Residues: CASLGVGGQSYEQYF.

V and J are TRBV28 and TRBJ1-4; 7 bases are a match to TRBD1. V lost 3 bases, J lost 8 bases, and 12 bases stayed unmatched. Germline-derived CDR1 and CDR2 are MDHEN and SYDVKM. This CDR3 has 16 residues. Here the CDR3 DNA reads TGTGCCAGCAGTTTGGAGAGGGGGCGCCGTGGGGAAAAACTGTTTTTT. Translated: CASSLERGRRGEKLFF.

The chain combines TRBV19 with TRBJ2-7; 10 bases fit TRBD1. The CDR3 totals 16 residues. V dropped 2 bases and J dropped 4; count of bases not matched to a gene: 8. Germline-derived CDR1 and CDR2 are LNHDA and SQIVND (reference sequence). This CDR3 reads CASSIKVGTGDYEQYF. In DNA form, the CDR3 reads TGTGCCAGTAGTATAAAGGTGGGGACAGGGGATTACGAGCAGTACTTC. The full variable domain, completed using reference TRBV19 and TRBJ2-7, is DGGITQSPKYLFRKEGQNVTLSCEQNLNHDAMYWYRQDPGQGLRLIYYSQIVNDFQKGDIAEGYSVSREKKESFPLTVTSAQKNPTAFYLCASSIKVGTGDYEQYFGPGTRLTVT.

The CDR3 loop is CASSPDSILNTGELFF. The DNA of the CDR3 is TGTGCCAGCAGTCCAGACAGTATATTGAACACCGGGGAGCTGTTTTTT. This chain uses TRBV27 with TRBJ2-2; the D gene is possibly TRBD1 (5 bases). CDR3 length: 16 amino acids. Looked up from germline, CDR1 is MNHEY and CDR2 is SMNVEV (reference sequence). V lost 5 bases and J lost 1, with 14 bases in between.

The V gene is TRBV7-2, the J gene TRBJ2-5; no definite D call. The CDR3 is 14 amino acids. Trimming stripped 3 bases from V and 1 base from J, with 9 bases between. Germline-derived CDR1 and CDR2 are SGHTA and FQGNSA. The CDR3 DNA reads TGTGCCAGCAGCTTTCCCCAGGCCCAAGAGACCCAGTACTTC. It translates to CASSFPQAQETQYF.

The chain is built from TRBV28 and TRBJ2-1; possibly TRBD2 for D (5 bases). This CDR3 region has 14 residues. Germline CDR1 is MDHEN and CDR2 is SYDVKM. Between the trimmed V and J ends, which lost 3 bases and 4 bases, there was a span of 10 bases. The CDR3 DNA reads as TGTGCCAGCAGTTTCTTCCGGGAATACAATGAGCAGTTCTTC. Translating gives CASSFFREYNEQFF.

The CDR3 bases are TGTGCCAGCAGTTTATCAGGGGGCTATGGCTACACCTTC. Translated, it gives CASSLSGGYGYTF. The chain uses TRBV6-4 and TRBJ1-2; TRBD1 aligns across 7 bases. J was trimmed by 4 bases and V by 5 bases; bases with no gene match: 4. CDR1 and CDR2 from the germline V gene are MRHNA and SNTAGT. The CDR3 contains 13 residues.

As concerns this clone: Other DNA sequences in the sample encode the same CDR3. The chain employs TRBV9 and TRBJ2-2; D is possibly TRBD2 (6 bases). The V end lost 2 bases, the J end lost 3 bases, and 8 bases lay between the germline ends. This CDR3 has 14 residues. The germline V gene has CDR1 SGDLS and CDR2 YYNGEE. CDR3 region: CASSVGGDTGELFF. CDR3 DNA sequence: TGTGCCAGCAGCGTTGGAGGGGACACCGGGGAGCTGTTTTTT.

The chain links TRBV4-3 to TRBJ2-7; TRBD2 is a possible D gene (5 bases). Germline values: CDR1 LGHNA, CDR2 YSLEER. The CDR3 has 16 residues. V was cut by 0 bases and J by 5 bases, with 17 bases left in between. CDR3 loop: CASSQDEGRSPNEQYF. For the CDR3, the DNA is TGCGCCAGCAGCCAAGATGAGGGTCGCTCACCGAACGAGCAGTACTTC.

The chain recombines TRBV7-9 with TRBJ2-3; D is unresolved. The CDR3 sequence is 12 residues long. The V and J ends lost 7 bases and 1 base respectively, with 6 bases between them. Germline assignment: CDR1 SEHNR and CDR2 FQNEAQ (reference sequence). CDR3 sequence: CASTGGTDTQYF. For the CDR3, the DNA is TGTGCCAGCACCGGAGGCACAGATACGCAGTATTTT.

This clone was picked up a small number of times. The chain carries TRBV19 and TRBJ2-5; maybe TRBD1 (6 bases). The CDR3 sequence is 16 residues long. Trimming cost V 4 bases and J 3 bases, with 18 bases left between them. CDR1 is LNHDA, CDR2 SQIVND, per germline (reference sequence). The CDR3 here is CASSSWDKEVKETQYF. CDR3 coding DNA: TGTGCCAGTAGTAGTTGGGACAAGGAGGTGAAAGAGACCCAGTACTTC.

The chain employs TRBV5-6 and TRBJ2-1; D is unclear. The V end lost 4 bases, the J end lost 2 bases, and 13 bases lay between the germline ends. The CDR3 contains 15 residues. Germline CDR1 reads SGHDT; CDR2 reads YYEEEE. CDR3 DNA: TGTGCCAGCAGCCCAATCACGAGAACCTACAATGAGCAGTTCTTC. It translates to CASSPITRTYNEQFF.

The J gene is TRBJ1-5, the V gene TRBV27, with D possibly matching TRBD1 (6 bases). This CDR3 region has 20 residues. Germline loops: CDR1 MNHEY, CDR2 SMNVEV (reference sequence). Trimming took 7 bases from V and 0 from J, leaving 28 bases between them. CDR3 coding DNA: TGTGCCAGCATTGGTGCGGAGGAGACAGGATTCCTGTGTAGCAATCAGCCCCAGCATTTT. Encoded protein: CASIGAEETGFLCSNQPQHF.

CDR3 residues: CASSSSERGGSYEQYF. The CDR3 DNA reads TGTGCCAGCAGCTCGTCAGAGCGGGGGGGATCCTACGAGCAGTACTTC. The rearrangement uses TRBV5-5 and TRBJ2-7; 10 nucleotides line up with TRBD2. Germline V lookup: CDR1 SGHKS, CDR2 YYEKEE (reference sequence). Losses at the gene ends were 3 bases for V and 1 base for J; bases not matched to a gene: 7. The CDR3 loop spans 16 amino acids.

This chain uses TRBV6-5 with TRBJ2-1; no firm D call. CDR1 and CDR2 (germline): MNHEY, SVGAGI. Trimming shortened V by 6 bases and J by 0 bases, and 12 bases separated the two germline ends. This CDR3 has 15 residues. Here the CDR3 reads CASRETLSSYNEQFF. The CDR3 coding sequence is TGTGCCAGCAGGGAGACCCTATCCTCCTACAATGAGCAGTTCTTC.